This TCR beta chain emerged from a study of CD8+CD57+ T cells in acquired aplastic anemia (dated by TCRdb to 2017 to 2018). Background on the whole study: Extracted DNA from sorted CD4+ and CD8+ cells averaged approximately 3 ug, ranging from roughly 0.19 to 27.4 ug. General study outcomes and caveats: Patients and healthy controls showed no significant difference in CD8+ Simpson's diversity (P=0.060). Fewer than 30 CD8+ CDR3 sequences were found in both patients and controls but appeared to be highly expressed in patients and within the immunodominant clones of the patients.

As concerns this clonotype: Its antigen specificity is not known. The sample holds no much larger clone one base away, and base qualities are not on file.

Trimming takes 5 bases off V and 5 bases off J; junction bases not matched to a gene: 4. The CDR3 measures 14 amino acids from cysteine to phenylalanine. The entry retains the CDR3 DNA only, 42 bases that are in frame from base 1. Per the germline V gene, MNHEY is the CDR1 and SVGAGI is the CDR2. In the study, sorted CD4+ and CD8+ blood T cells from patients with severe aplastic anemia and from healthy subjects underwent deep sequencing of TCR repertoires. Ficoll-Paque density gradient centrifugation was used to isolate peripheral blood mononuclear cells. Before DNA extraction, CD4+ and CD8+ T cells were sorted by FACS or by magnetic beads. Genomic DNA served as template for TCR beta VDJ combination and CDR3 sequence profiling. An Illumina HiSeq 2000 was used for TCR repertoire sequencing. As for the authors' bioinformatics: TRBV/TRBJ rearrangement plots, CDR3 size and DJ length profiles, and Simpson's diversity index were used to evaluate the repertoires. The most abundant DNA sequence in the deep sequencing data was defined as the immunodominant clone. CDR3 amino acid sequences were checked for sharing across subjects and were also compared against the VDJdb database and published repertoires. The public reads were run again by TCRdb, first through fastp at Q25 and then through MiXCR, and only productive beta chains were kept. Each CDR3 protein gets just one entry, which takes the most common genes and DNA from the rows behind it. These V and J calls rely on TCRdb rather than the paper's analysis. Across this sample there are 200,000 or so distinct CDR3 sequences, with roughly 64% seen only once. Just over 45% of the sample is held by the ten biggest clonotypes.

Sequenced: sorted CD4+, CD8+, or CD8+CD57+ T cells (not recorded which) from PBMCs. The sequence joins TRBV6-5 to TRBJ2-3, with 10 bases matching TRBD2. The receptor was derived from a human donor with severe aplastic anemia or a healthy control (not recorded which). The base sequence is TGTGCCAGCAGTAGCGGGGGGGGTGGAGATACGCAGTATTTT. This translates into CASSSGGGGDTQYF.